The rows below give T cell receptor beta chains drawn from one sample of a study of blood T cell repertoires in COVID-19. Generated by immunoSEQ multiplex PCR, the TCRdb table keeps only in-frame clones and is missing some. The sample holds roughly 50,000 clones, approximately 90% seen once. The sequenced sample was peripheral blood. These receptors originate from a woman aged 80 or over with COVID-19, enrolled during active disease. CDR3s include the opening cysteine and the closing phenylalanine or tryptophan. The D gene is left open where the match is weak. The size of a clone is reported for some rows only, either as once, few or many, or as a class for expanded clones.

TRBJ2-5 | NA | NA | TRBV24-1 | CATSAGPQETQYF | TGTGCCACCAGTGCTGGGCCGCAAGAGACCCAGTACTTC
TRBJ1-1 | NA | NA | TRBV5-5 | CASSLVFRAEAFF | TGTGCCAGCAGCTTGGTATTTCGGGCTGAAGCTTTCTTT
TRBJ1-5 | NA | NA | TRBV3-1/TRBV3-2 | CASSQDQVKGGNQPQHF | TGTGCCAGCAGCCAAGATCAAGTAAAGGGAGGCAATCAGCCCCAGCATTTT
TRBJ1-1 | NA | TRBD1 | TRBV12-3/TRBV12-4 | CASRWTGGTEAFF | TGTGCCAGCAGATGGACAGGGGGCACTGAAGCTTTCTTT
TRBJ1-3 | once | NA | TRBV5-5 | CASSPGQIGNTIYF | TGTGCCAGCAGCCCCGGACAGATTGGAAACACCATATATTTT
TRBJ2-7 | NA | TRBD2 | TRBV6-6 | CASSLGLAGFYEQYF | TGTGCCAGCAGTTTAGGACTAGCGGGGTTCTACGAGCAGTACTTC
TRBJ1-2 | NA | NA | TRBV5-1 | CASSQDTAPGYGYTF | TGCGCCAGCAGCCAAGATACTGCACCCGGCTATGGCTACACCTTC
TRBJ2-6 | once | NA | TRBV5-1 | CASSLYSGANVLTF | TGCGCCAGCAGCTTGTACTCCGGGGCCAACGTCCTGACTTTC
TRBJ2-5 | NA | TRBD1 | TRBV5-1 | CASSLASFGTGVGETQYF | TGCGCCAGCAGCTTGGCCAGCTTCGGAACAGGGGTCGGAGAGACCCAGTACTTC
TRBJ2-4 | NA | NA | TRBV10-1 | CARGAAKNIQYF | TGCGCCAGAGGAGCGGCCAAAAACATTCAGTACTTC
TRBJ1-1 | NA | TRBD1 | TRBV6-5 | CASSYPHRQGGTEAFF | TGTGCCAGCAGTTACCCACACCGACAGGGAGGCACTGAAGCTTTCTTT
TRBJ2-1 | NA | TRBD2 | TRBV24-1 | CATRGTSGSKNEQFF | TGTGCCACCAGAGGGACTAGCGGGAGTAAAAATGAGCAGTTCTTC
TRBJ2-7 | NA | NA | TRBV6-5 | CASSYSSGAYEQYF | TGTGCCAGCAGTTACTCGTCGGGGGCCTACGAGCAGTACTTC
TRBJ2-7 | NA | TRBD1 | TRBV28 | CASSSAGGPSSYEQYF | TGTGCCAGCAGTTCCGCAGGGGGACCCAGCTCCTACGAGCAGTACTTC
TRBJ1-6 | NA | NA | TRBV5-1 | CASSLARGSPLHF | TGCGCCAGCAGCTTGGCTCGGGGGTCACCCCTCCACTTT
TRBJ2-5 | NA | TRBD2 | TRBV30 | CAWSRGGTETQYF | TGTGCCTGGAGTCGCGGGGGGACGGAGACCCAGTACTTC
TRBJ2-7 | NA | TRBD2 | TRBV6-5 | CASQKGLAATYEQYF | TGTGCCTCCCAAAAGGGGCTAGCGGCAACCTACGAGCAGTACTTC
TRBJ2-7 | NA | TRBD1 | TRBV6-5 | CASKRRQGTDYEQYF | TGTGCCAGCAAGAGGAGGCAGGGGACAGACTACGAGCAGTACTTC
TRBJ1-6 | NA | TRBD1 | TRBV2 | CASSKDRVYSPLHF | TGTGCCAGCAGTAAGGACAGGGTTTACTCACCCCTCCACTTT
TRBJ2-1 | NA | NA | TRBV18 | CASSPGLSSYNEQFF | TGTGCCAGCTCACCGGGACTGAGCTCCTACAATGAGCAGTTCTTC
TRBJ1-2 | NA | NA | TRBV29-1 | CSVTISTGSYGYTF | TGCAGCGTTACCATTTCCACAGGGAGCTATGGCTACACCTTC
TRBJ1-1 | NA | NA | TRBV19 | CASSYYGGTEAFF | TGTGCCAGTAGTTATTACGGGGGTACTGAAGCTTTCTTT